This TCR beta chain was identified during a study of T cells in Graves' hyperthyroidism and ophthalmopathy. Germline V CDR1 and CDR2: SQVTM, ANQGSEA. V lost 6 bases to trimming and J lost 3 bases; unmatched junction nucleotides: 4. This CDR3 comprises 12 residues. This clonotype was counted ten times or more. Antigen: not known. Study findings and constraints: The model predicted ophthalmopathy a median approximately six months before onset. From stable hyperthyroidism, ophthalmopathy was separated by a 13 V-J model.

RNA transcripts served as the template for amplifying TCR beta CDR3 regions. First-round RT-PCR targeting the TCR CDR3 was performed with the HTBI primer set. TCRdb used MiXCR to reprocess the multiplex PCR reads, holding one entry per CDR3 protein. The data contain approximately 620,000 distinct CDR3 sequences, about 15% of them seen just once; the ten biggest clones take up roughly 5.5%. Exclusions: uncontrolled infection, other autoimmune disease, pregnancy, lactation. Diagnostic assessment was based on clinical symptoms, serum thyroxine and TRAb, thyroid ultrasound and orbital computed tomography.

This chain links TRBV29-1 with TRBJ1-1; 7 positions match TRBD1. Sequenced material: blood. This clonotype originated in a young woman with Graves' hyperthyroidism that later progressed to Graves' ophthalmopathy. CDR3 protein: CSVWTGDTEAFF. CDR3 nucleotide sequence: TGCAGCGTCTGGACAGGAGACACTGAAGCTTTCTTT.